These T cell receptor beta chains were read from a single sample in a study of T cell changes during pregnancy in multiple sclerosis. Measured with immunoSEQ multiplex PCR; TCRdb has only the in-frame clones, and not every one. The sample shows under 100,000 clones, approximately 89% of them seen only once. This material consisted of peripheral blood, taken in the first trimester of pregnancy. Receptors originate from a female donor in good health, enrolled as a control in a pregnancy study. CDR3s leave out the opening cysteine and the closing phenylalanine or tryptophan.

TRBV20-1 | SARLTRAF
TRBV7-9 | ASSLGAMGALYEQY
TRBV10-2 | ASSEPNSPLH
TRBV27 | ASSPGTDTQY
TRBV7-3 | ASSLSMEQPQH
TRBV2 | ASSELGEVHGYT
TRBV5-1 | ASSPLGTSGSYEQY
TRBV5-6 | ASSLDREDYGYT
TRBV15 | ATSRERDSYNEQF
TRBV4-2 | ASSQEWDRAEKLF
TRBV4-1 | ASSQAPGGGANTQY
TRBV6-5 | ASSFQGSTDTQY
TRBV13 | ASSRLAAGVSTDTQY
TRBV7-8 | ASSPTGAPSTDTQY
TRBV5-5 | ASSRQAGNQPQH
TRBV28 | ASSLDAGGVLMKF
TRBV2 | ASSDPQRGFPQETQY
TRBV6-5 | ASSSLGPNTEAF
TRBV28 | ASRRQGGNSYEQY
TRBV7-2 | ASSLGLMNQPQH
TRBV15 | ATTAGSSYNEQF
TRBV7-9 | ASSASNYGYT
TRBV6-4 | ASSGGATDTQY
TRBV10-3 | AISDSPGDGYT
TRBV19 | ASSIVYTFSSYEQY
TRBV30 | ACDRGGEKLF
TRBV11-2 | ATRPGGLSYTGELF
TRBV2 | ASSGGLLYGYT
TRBV4-2 | ASSQDRTGRFSGNTIY
TRBV6-4 | ASSDSNSGGNEQF
TRBV28 | ASEGLSGGAF
TRBV4-3 | ASRQGQGAYEQY
TRBV4-3 | ASSQADRQSYEQY
TRBV7-8 | ASSPHPREPYGYT
TRBV7-3 | ASSFARNYGYT
TRBV5-6 | ASSLGTGTIYEQY